Shown below are 25 T cell receptor beta chains from a single sample sequenced in a study of CD8 T cells in Susac syndrome. RNA amounts of about 0.45 to 1 ug underwent reverse transcription with random hexamers. A single record per CDR3 protein comes from TCRdb applying MiXCR to the immunoSEQ multiplex PCR reads. The profile shows approximately 150,000 distinct CDR3 sequences, 80% to 95% of them singletons. The sequencing input was CD4+ T cells from PBMCs. Receptor source: a human donor in good health.

This chain uses TRBV12-3 or TRBV12-4 with TRBJ2-5, with D possibly being TRBD1 or TRBD2 (5 bases each). The germline V and J ends were trimmed by 6 bases and 2 bases, with 10 bases remaining between them. This CDR3 comprises 13 residues. The CDR3 region is CASRPGTQETQYF. In nucleotides, the CDR3 is TGTGCCAGCAGGCCCGGGACGCAAGAGACCCAGTACTTC.

The rearrangement uses TRBV5-1 and TRBJ2-5; TRBD2 matches 8 bases. This CDR3 contains 16 residues. Germline V gives CDR1 SGHRS, CDR2 YFSETQ. The V and J ends lost 0 bases and 0 bases, in that order; junction bases with no gene match: 4. For the CDR3, the DNA is TGCGCCAGCAGCTTGGCGAGCGGGAGTTACCAAGAGACCCAGTACTTC. Translated: CASSLASGSYQETQYF.

The rearrangement uses TRBV29-1 and TRBJ2-1, with D unclear. The CDR3 is 10 residues long. Germline CDR1 SQVTM, CDR2 ANQGSEA. Trimming left V 4 bases short and J 12 bases short, with 10 bases between. In DNA, the CDR3 is TGCAGCGTTGGGGGATCCGGGCAGTTCTTC. Encoded protein: CSVGGSGQFF.

The J gene is TRBJ2-2, the V gene TRBV3-1, with a tentative D call TRBD2 (6 bases). The ends were cut back, 5 bases at V and 3 bases at J, with 10 bases in the middle. Per germline, CDR1 LGHDT and CDR2 YNNKEL (reference sequence). There are 14 residues in the CDR3. CDR3: CASSYGGDTGELFF. The CDR3 DNA follows: TGTGCCAGCAGCTACGGAGGGGACACCGGGGAGCTGTTTTTT.

The V call is TRBV6-5, the J call TRBJ1-2, with D maybe TRBD1 (6 bases). Germline-derived CDR1 and CDR2 are MNHEY and SVGAGI. Trimming took 3 bases from V and 5 from J, leaving 22 bases between them. The CDR3 contains 17 residues. The CDR3 sequence is CASSYGTRVRAHYGYTF. In DNA, the CDR3 is TGTGCCAGCAGTTATGGGACAAGAGTACGGGCGCATTATGGCTACACCTTC.

The chain employs TRBV20-1 and TRBJ1-4, with a weak D call TRBD1 (5 bases). Germline loops: CDR1 DFQATT, CDR2 SNEGSKA (reference sequence). CDR3 length: 14 residues. V was trimmed by 6 bases and J by 8 bases, leaving 19 bases between them. CDR3 nucleotide sequence: TGCAGTGCCCCCAGCAGCAGGGTGTTGGAAAAACTGTTTTTT. As protein: CSAPSSRVLEKLFF.

This rearrangement joins TRBV3-1 to TRBJ2-1; D uncertain. The V gene's germline CDR1 is LGHDT and CDR2 YNNKEL (reference sequence). Trimming took 3 bases from V and 0 from J, leaving 9 bases between them. CDR3 size: 15 residues. This CDR3 is CASSHQPSSYNEQFF. The CDR3 bases are TGTGCCAGCAGCCACCAGCCTAGCTCCTACAATGAGCAGTTCTTC.

V usage is TRBV9 and J usage is TRBJ2-7; D gene ambiguous. This CDR3 has 14 amino acids. CDR1 is SGDLS and CDR2 is YYNGEE in the germline V gene. The V end was cut by 0 bases, the J end by 0 bases, with 7 bases between. CDR3 sequence (DNA): TGTGCCAGCAGCGTAGATGTAAGCTCCTACGAGCAGTACTTC. It yields the protein CASSVDVSSYEQYF.

The chain recombines TRBV6-6 with TRBJ1-5; 8 bases match TRBD1. Germline loops: CDR1 MNHNY, CDR2 SVGAGI (reference sequence). J gave up 6 bases and V 6 bases, and 7 bases lay outside the gene matches. This CDR3 is 14 amino acids long. CDR3 sequence (DNA): TGTGCCAGCAGCCCGGACAGGGCGCTTCAGCCCCAGCATTTT. Translated: CASSPDRALQPQHF.

The V gene is TRBV2, the J gene TRBJ1-2; 7 positions match TRBD1. The V and J ends lost 7 bases and 1 base, in that order; junction bases with no gene match: 3. CDR3 length equals 13 residues. Germline V gives CDR1 SNHLY, CDR2 FYNNEI. This chain's CDR3 is CASKTGYNYGYTF. The CDR3 DNA is TGTGCCAGCAAGACAGGGTATAACTATGGCTACACCTTC.

CDR3 residues: CASSEQGNYGYTF. The CDR3 bases are TGTGCCAGCAGTGAACAGGGGAACTATGGCTACACCTTC. V usage is TRBV2 and J usage is TRBJ1-2, with a tentative D call TRBD1 (6 bases). Germline V gene lookup returns CDR1 SNHLY and CDR2 FYNNEI. CDR3 length: 13 residues. V lost 2 bases, J lost 2 bases, and 6 bases lay in between.

This clonotype was detected only once. The chain recombines TRBV7-9 with TRBJ2-4; no clear D gene. The CDR3 is made up of 13 amino acids. Looked up from germline, CDR1 is SEHNR and CDR2 is FQNEAQ (reference sequence). The V end was cut by 5 bases, the J end by 0 bases, with 5 bases between. CDR3 DNA: TGTGCCAGCAGCCCGCTAGCCAAAAACATTCAGTACTTC. It is translated as CASSPLAKNIQYF. The entire variable domain, with the rest obtained from reference TRBV7-9 and TRBJ2-4, is as follows: DTGVSQNPRHKITKRGQNVTFRCDPISEHNRLYWYRQTLGQGPEFLTYFQNEAQLEKSRLLSDRFSAERPKGSFSTLEIQRTEQGDSAMYLCASSPLAKNIQYFGAGTRLSVL.

CDR3 sequence: CASRTDRNTIYF. In DNA form, the CDR3 reads TGTGCCAGCAGAACCGACAGAAACACCATATATTTT. The chain has TRBV6-1 and TRBJ1-3; D gene ambiguous. In germline, CDR1 is MNHNS, CDR2 SASEGT. The germline V and J ends were trimmed by 6 bases and 5 bases, with 8 bases remaining between them. This CDR3 region has 12 residues.

In DNA, the CDR3 is TGTGCCAGCAGAACGAATGAGGGGGGAGAGACCCAGTACTTC. It encodes CASRTNEGGETQYF. The chain links TRBV6-1 to TRBJ2-5; D tentatively fits TRBD1 or TRBD2 (6 bases each). The CDR3 covers 14 residues. The germline gives CDR1 MNHNS, CDR2 SASEGT. V shed 6 bases and J shed 4 bases, with 15 bases lying between them.

The chain uses TRBV7-2 and TRBJ2-6, with 8 nucleotides matching TRBD1. The V gene's germline CDR1 is SGHTA and CDR2 FQGNSA. Germline trimming cut 4 bases from V and 3 bases from J; bases unmatched to any gene: 5. CDR3 length: 16 amino acids. CDR3 bases: TGTGCCAGCAGCTGGACAGGGTTTGGTGGGGCCAACGTCCTGACTTTC. It encodes CASSWTGFGGANVLTF. Looking up the rest from reference TRBV7-2 and TRBJ2-6 gives the full variable domain: GAGVSQSPSNKVTEKGKDVELRCDPISGHTALYWYRQSLGQGLEFLIYFQGNSAPDKSGLPSDRFSAERTGGSVSTLTIQRTQQEDSAVYLCASSWTGFGGANVLTFGAGSRLTVL.

The chain links TRBV30 to TRBJ2-6, with D perhaps being TRBD1 or TRBD2 (7 bases each). The CDR3 is made up of 15 amino acids. The germline gives CDR1 GTSNPN, CDR2 SVGIG (reference sequence). V was pared by 4 bases and J by 2 bases, with 12 bases between. The CDR3 nucleotides read TGTGCCTGGAACCAGGGGGGGGCTGGGGCCAACGTCCTGACTTTC. It yields the protein CAWNQGGAGANVLTF.

The chain has TRBV6-5 and TRBJ2-3, with 12 positions matching TRBD2. The CDR3 has 17 residues. J was trimmed by 9 bases and V by 2 bases; bases with no gene match: 12. CDR1 is MNHEY and CDR2 is SVGAGI in the germline V gene. CDR3 in DNA: TGTGCCAGCAGTTACGGTATACTAGCGGGGGGCCCTCGGACGCAGTATTTT. Translated: CASSYGILAGGPRTQYF.

This chain uses TRBV7-6 with TRBJ2-1, with 11 bases fitting TRBD2. The junction had 1 base not matched to a gene; V was cut back by 5 bases and J by 4 bases. Looked up from germline, CDR1 is SGHVS and CDR2 is FNYEAQ. The CDR3 covers 14 residues. Written as DNA, the CDR3 is TGTGCCAGCAGCCCTAGCGGGGGGTACAATGAGCAGTTCTTC. Protein sequence: CASSPSGGYNEQFF.

The chain couples TRBV5-6 to TRBJ2-2; no firm D call. The CDR3 spans 13 residues. CDR1 is SGHDT, CDR2 YYEEEE, per germline. Deletions cut 1 base from V and 4 bases from J, with 5 bases between. The DNA for the CDR3 is TGTGCCAGCAGCTTGTACACCACCGGGGAGCTGTTTTTT. Amino acid sequence: CASSLYTTGELFF.

The rearrangement joins TRBV18 to TRBJ1-1, with D unclear. The length of the CDR3 is 13 residues. Trimming took off 2 bases at V and 3 bases at J, with 7 bases between the two ends. Germline V gene sequence: CDR1 KGHSH, CDR2 LQKENI. CDR3: CASSPFQDTEAFF. The DNA of the CDR3 is TGTGCCAGCTCACCATTCCAGGACACTGAAGCTTTCTTT.

The chain carries TRBV3-1 and TRBJ1-3, with D unclear. V lost 5 bases and J lost 4, with 12 bases in between. This CDR3 contains 14 residues. The V gene's germline CDR1 is LGHDT and CDR2 YNNKEL (reference sequence). In DNA, the CDR3 is TGTGCCAGCAGCTCTCCCTTAGCAGGAAACACCATATATTTT. This sequence encodes CASSSPLAGNTIYF.

V and J are TRBV5-1 and TRBJ1-2, with 7 bases matching TRBD1. CDR3 size: 14 residues. Germline values: CDR1 SGHRS, CDR2 YFSETQ. With 0 bases clipped from V and 7 bases from J, the junction kept 6 bases outside the gene matches. CDR3 nucleotide sequence: TGCGCCAGCAGCTTGGTAGGGGGCTCGCGTGGCTACACCTTC. Amino acid sequence: CASSLVGGSRGYTF.

The chain joins TRBV7-7 to TRBJ2-5, with TRBD2 matching 7 bases. Per germline, CDR1 SSHAT and CDR2 FNYEAQ (reference sequence). This CDR3 region has 15 residues. After removal of 5 bases from V and 4 bases from J, the junction contained 10 bases not matched to a gene. This chain's CDR3 is CASSPNSGVVETQYF. CDR3 coding DNA: TGTGCCAGCAGCCCTAACAGCGGGGTAGTAGAGACCCAGTACTTC.

The chain combines TRBV18 with TRBJ2-6; D may be TRBD1 (5 bases). The CDR3 length is 15 residues. The V and J ends lost 3 bases and 2 bases respectively, with 8 bases between them. CDR1 and CDR2 from the germline V gene are KGHSH and LQKENI. The CDR3 loop reads CASSPPRAGANVLTF. As DNA, the CDR3 is TGTGCCAGCTCACCTCCCAGGGCTGGGGCCAACGTCCTGACTTTC.

This clonotype was found a few times. Mismatch with germline at one junction end may stem from a read error. V is TRBV5-1 and J is TRBJ1-1; D is possibly TRBD1 (6 bases). This CDR3 comprises 13 residues. Germline CDR1 reads SGHRS; CDR2 reads YFSETQ. CDR3 protein: CASSLEGGTEAFF. DNA for the CDR3: TGTGCCAGCAGCTTGGAGGGGGGAACTGAAGCTTTCTTT.